This paragraph reports one T cell receptor beta chain. Antigen: not known. Findings of the study overall: The TCR gene usage of tumor memory CD4+ T cells clustered together with blood and lymph node memory CD4+ cells and with lymph node naive CD4+ cells.

CD25-based Treg depletion was applied to purified naive CD4+ T cells. V was pared by 3 bases and J by 8 bases, with 11 bases between. Germline V gives CDR1 LNHDA, CDR2 SQIVND (reference sequence). The CDR3 runs to 13 residues. Semi-nested PCR with Nested Universal Primer A followed constant-region reverse priming of full-length variable regions. In TCRdb, the 5' RACE reads were re-called with MiXCR into one record per CDR3 protein. The table has about 10,000 distinct CDR3 sequences, around 47% seen once. The sample taken for sequencing was tumor-infiltrating naive CD4+ T cells sorted from the breast tumor. The subset was: naive CD4+ T cells, CD4+CD45RA+CD25-. The chain is built from TRBV19 and TRBJ2-4; D gene uncertain. The origin of this receptor is a female donor with breast cancer. CDR3 region: CASSMGSQDIQYF. The CDR3 nucleotides are TGTGCCAGTAGTATGGGCAGCCAGGACATTCAGTACTTC.